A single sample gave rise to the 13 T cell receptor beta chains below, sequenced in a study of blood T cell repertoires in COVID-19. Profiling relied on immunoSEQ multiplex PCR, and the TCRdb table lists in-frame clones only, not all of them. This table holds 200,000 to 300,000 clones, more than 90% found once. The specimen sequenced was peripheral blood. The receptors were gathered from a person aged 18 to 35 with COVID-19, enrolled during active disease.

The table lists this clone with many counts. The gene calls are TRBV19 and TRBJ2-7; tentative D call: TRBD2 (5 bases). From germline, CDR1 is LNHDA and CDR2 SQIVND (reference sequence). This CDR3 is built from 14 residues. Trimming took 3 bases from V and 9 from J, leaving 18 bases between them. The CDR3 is CASSILASPWLQYF. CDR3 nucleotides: TGTGCCAGTAGTATCTTAGCGAGTCCTTGGTTGCAGTACTTC.

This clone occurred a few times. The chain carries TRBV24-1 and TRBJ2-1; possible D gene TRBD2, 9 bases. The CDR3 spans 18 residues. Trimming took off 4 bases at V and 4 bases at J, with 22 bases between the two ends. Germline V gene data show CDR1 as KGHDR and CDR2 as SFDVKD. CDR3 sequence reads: CATSDPTGVSGRYNEQFF. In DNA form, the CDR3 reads TGTGCCACCAGTGACCCGACAGGGGTTAGCGGGAGATACAATGAGCAGTTCTTC.

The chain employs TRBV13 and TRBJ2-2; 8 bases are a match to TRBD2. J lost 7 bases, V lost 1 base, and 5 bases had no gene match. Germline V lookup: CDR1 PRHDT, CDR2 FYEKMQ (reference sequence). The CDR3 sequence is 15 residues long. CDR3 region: CASSLELAVGGELFF. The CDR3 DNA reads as TGTGCCAGCAGCTTAGAACTAGCGGTTGGCGGGGAGCTGTTTTTT.

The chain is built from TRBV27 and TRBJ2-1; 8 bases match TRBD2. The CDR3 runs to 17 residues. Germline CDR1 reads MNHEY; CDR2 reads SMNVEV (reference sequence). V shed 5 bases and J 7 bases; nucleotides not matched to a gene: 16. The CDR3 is CASSLVPGLEVFNEQFF. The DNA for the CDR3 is TGTGCCAGCAGTCTTGTTCCGGGACTAGAGGTATTTAATGAGCAGTTCTTC.

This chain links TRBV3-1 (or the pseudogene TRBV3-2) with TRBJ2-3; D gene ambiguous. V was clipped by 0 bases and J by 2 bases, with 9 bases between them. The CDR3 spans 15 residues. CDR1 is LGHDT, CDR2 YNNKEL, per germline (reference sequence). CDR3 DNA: TGTGCCAGCAGCCAAGATCTATCCGACACAGATACGCAGTATTTT. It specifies CASSQDLSDTDTQYF.

Here the CDR3 reads CASSLGRTSLRGDTQYF. For the CDR3, the DNA is TGTGCCAGCAGCTTAGGCCGGACTTCCCTCCGGGGAGATACGCAGTATTTT. This chain joins TRBV7-9 and TRBJ2-3; TRBD2 is a possible D gene (5 bases). The germline CDR1 and CDR2 sequences are SEHNR and FQNEAQ (reference sequence). The CDR3 extends over 17 amino acids. Trimming cost V 1 base and J 5 bases, with 19 bases left between them. Full variable domain (rest looked up from reference TRBV7-9 and TRBJ2-3): DTGVSQNPRHKITKRGQNVTFRCDPISEHNRLYWYRQTLGQGPEFLTYFQNEAQLEKSRLLSDRFSAERPKGSFSTLEIQRTEQGDSAMYLCASSLGRTSLRGDTQYFGPGTRLTVL.

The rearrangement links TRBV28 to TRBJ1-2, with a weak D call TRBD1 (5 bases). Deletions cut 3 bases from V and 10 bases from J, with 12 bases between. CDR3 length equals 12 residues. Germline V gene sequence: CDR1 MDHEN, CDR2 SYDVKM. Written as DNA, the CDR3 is TGTGCCAGCAGTTTGATGCAGGGCAACTACACCTTC. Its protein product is CASSLMQGNYTF.

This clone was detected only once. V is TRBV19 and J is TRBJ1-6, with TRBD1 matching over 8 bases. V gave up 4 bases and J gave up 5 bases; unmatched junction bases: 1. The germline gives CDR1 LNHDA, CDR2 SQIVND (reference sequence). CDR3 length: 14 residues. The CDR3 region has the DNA TGTGCCAGTAGTACGACAGGGGATAATTCACCCCTCCACTTT. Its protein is CASSTTGDNSPLHF. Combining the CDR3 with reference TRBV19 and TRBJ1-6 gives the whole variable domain DGGITQSPKYLFRKEGQNVTLSCEQNLNHDAMYWYRQDPGQGLRLIYYSQIVNDFQKGDIAEGYSVSREKKESFPLTVTSAQKNPTAFYLCASSTTGDNSPLHFGNGTRLTVT.

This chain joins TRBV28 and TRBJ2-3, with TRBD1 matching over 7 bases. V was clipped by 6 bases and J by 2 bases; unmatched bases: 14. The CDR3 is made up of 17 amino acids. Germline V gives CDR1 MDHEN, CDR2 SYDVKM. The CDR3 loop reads CASSTRGSHSHTDTQYF. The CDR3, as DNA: TGTGCCAGCAGCACCAGGGGGTCCCACTCCCACACAGATACGCAGTATTTT.

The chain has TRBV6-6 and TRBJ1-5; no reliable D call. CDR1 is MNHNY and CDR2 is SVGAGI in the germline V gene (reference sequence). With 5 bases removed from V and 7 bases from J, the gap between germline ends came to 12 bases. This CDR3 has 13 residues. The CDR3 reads CASSPPRPQPQHF. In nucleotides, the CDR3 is TGTGCCAGCAGTCCCCCGAGGCCCCAGCCCCAGCATTTT.

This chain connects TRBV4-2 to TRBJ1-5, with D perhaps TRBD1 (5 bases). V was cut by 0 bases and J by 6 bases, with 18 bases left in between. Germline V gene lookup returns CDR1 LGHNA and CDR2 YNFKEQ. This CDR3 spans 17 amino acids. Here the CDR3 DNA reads TGTGCCAGCAGCCAAGAGGGGCGACAGACGGTTGGTCAGCCCCAGCATTTT. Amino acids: CASSQEGRQTVGQPQHF.

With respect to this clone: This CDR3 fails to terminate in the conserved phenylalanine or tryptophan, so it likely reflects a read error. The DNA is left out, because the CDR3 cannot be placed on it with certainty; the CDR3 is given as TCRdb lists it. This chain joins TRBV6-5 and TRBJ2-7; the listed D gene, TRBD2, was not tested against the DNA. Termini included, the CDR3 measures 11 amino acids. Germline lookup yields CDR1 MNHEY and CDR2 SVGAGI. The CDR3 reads CASSFRLAGAP.

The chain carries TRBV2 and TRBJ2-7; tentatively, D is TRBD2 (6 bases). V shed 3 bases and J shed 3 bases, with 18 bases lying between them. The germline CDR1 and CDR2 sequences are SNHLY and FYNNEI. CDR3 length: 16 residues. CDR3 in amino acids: CASSDPGGTGLYEQYF. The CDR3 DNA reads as TGTGCCAGCAGTGATCCCGGTGGGACTGGGCTCTACGAGCAGTACTTC.